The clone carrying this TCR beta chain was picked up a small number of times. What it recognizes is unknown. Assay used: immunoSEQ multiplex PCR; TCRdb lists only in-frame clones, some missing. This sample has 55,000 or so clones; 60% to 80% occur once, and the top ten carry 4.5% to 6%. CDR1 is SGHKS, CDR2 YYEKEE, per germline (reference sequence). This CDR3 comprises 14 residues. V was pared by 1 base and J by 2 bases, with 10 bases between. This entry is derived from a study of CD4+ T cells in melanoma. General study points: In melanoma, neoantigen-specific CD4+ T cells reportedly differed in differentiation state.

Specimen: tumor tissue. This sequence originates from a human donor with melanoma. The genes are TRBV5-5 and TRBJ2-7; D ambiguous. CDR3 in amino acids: CASSLSPDTYEQYF. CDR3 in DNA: TGTGCCAGCAGCTTGTCGCCGGATACCTACGAGCAGTACTTC.